The rows below give T cell receptor beta chains drawn from one sample of a study of blood T cell repertoires in COVID-19. The protocol was immunoSEQ multiplex PCR, while the TCRdb copy is restricted to in-frame clones and leaves out a portion. Altogether about 140,000 clones are present, about three quarters being singletons, with the ten largest covering 16%. The sequenced material came from peripheral blood. These receptors were obtained from a man aged 45 to 65 with acute or convalescent COVID-19. Each CDR3 is given without its conserved first and last residue. Each record gives: J gene, clone size, V gene, CDR3 protein. Clone size appears in some rows only: once, few, many, or a class for an expanded clone.

j_call: TRBJ1-2
clone_size: -
v_call: TRBV9
cdr3_aa: ASSNRRGGEGYT

j_call: TRBJ2-3
clone_size: -
v_call: TRBV6-4
cdr3_aa: ASSDSDSRGGTDTQY

j_call: TRBJ1-1
clone_size: -
v_call: TRBV9
cdr3_aa: ASSPRTGGNTEAF

j_call: TRBJ1-6
clone_size: -
v_call: TRBV6-5
cdr3_aa: ASTKSGASSPLH

j_call: TRBJ2-5
clone_size: -
v_call: TRBV9
cdr3_aa: ASSVASEETQY

j_call: TRBJ2-3
clone_size: -
v_call: TRBV5-5
cdr3_aa: ASSLEGAGRTDTQY

j_call: TRBJ1-2
clone_size: -
v_call: TRBV30
cdr3_aa: AWGQGLDYGYT

j_call: TRBJ1-2
clone_size: -
v_call: TRBV3-1/TRBV3-2
cdr3_aa: ASSDRGQNGYT

j_call: TRBJ1-1
clone_size: -
v_call: TRBV5-1
cdr3_aa: ASSLIAQQGTEAF

j_call: TRBJ1-4
clone_size: once
v_call: TRBV6-1
cdr3_aa: ASSESSGLEKLF

j_call: TRBJ2-7
clone_size: -
v_call: TRBV5-1
cdr3_aa: ASSDTGLATHEQY

j_call: TRBJ2-3
clone_size: few
v_call: TRBV3-1/TRBV3-2
cdr3_aa: ASSPRTVTSDTQY

j_call: TRBJ1-6
clone_size: few
v_call: TRBV28
cdr3_aa: ASSFSVRSLH

j_call: TRBJ2-7
clone_size: -
v_call: TRBV2
cdr3_aa: ASSEELGQGGSYEQY

j_call: TRBJ1-1
clone_size: -
v_call: TRBV30
cdr3_aa: AWSVGLGPNTEAF

j_call: TRBJ2-1
clone_size: -
v_call: TRBV30
cdr3_aa: AWSVLAGGYNEQF

j_call: TRBJ1-1
clone_size: once
v_call: TRBV6-5
cdr3_aa: ASSENTEAF

j_call: TRBJ2-1
clone_size: -
v_call: TRBV28
cdr3_aa: ASRASSSYNEQF

j_call: TRBJ1-1
clone_size: -
v_call: TRBV5-1
cdr3_aa: ASSLDGGSEAF

j_call: TRBJ2-1
clone_size: -
v_call: TRBV2
cdr3_aa: ASSPNRVSLNEQF

j_call: TRBJ2-3
clone_size: -
v_call: TRBV5-1
cdr3_aa: ASSGLMGTDTQY

j_call: TRBJ2-5
clone_size: once
v_call: TRBV14
cdr3_aa: ASSQLLAGQETQY

j_call: TRBJ2-1
clone_size: once
v_call: TRBV27
cdr3_aa: ASSDVSSYNEQF